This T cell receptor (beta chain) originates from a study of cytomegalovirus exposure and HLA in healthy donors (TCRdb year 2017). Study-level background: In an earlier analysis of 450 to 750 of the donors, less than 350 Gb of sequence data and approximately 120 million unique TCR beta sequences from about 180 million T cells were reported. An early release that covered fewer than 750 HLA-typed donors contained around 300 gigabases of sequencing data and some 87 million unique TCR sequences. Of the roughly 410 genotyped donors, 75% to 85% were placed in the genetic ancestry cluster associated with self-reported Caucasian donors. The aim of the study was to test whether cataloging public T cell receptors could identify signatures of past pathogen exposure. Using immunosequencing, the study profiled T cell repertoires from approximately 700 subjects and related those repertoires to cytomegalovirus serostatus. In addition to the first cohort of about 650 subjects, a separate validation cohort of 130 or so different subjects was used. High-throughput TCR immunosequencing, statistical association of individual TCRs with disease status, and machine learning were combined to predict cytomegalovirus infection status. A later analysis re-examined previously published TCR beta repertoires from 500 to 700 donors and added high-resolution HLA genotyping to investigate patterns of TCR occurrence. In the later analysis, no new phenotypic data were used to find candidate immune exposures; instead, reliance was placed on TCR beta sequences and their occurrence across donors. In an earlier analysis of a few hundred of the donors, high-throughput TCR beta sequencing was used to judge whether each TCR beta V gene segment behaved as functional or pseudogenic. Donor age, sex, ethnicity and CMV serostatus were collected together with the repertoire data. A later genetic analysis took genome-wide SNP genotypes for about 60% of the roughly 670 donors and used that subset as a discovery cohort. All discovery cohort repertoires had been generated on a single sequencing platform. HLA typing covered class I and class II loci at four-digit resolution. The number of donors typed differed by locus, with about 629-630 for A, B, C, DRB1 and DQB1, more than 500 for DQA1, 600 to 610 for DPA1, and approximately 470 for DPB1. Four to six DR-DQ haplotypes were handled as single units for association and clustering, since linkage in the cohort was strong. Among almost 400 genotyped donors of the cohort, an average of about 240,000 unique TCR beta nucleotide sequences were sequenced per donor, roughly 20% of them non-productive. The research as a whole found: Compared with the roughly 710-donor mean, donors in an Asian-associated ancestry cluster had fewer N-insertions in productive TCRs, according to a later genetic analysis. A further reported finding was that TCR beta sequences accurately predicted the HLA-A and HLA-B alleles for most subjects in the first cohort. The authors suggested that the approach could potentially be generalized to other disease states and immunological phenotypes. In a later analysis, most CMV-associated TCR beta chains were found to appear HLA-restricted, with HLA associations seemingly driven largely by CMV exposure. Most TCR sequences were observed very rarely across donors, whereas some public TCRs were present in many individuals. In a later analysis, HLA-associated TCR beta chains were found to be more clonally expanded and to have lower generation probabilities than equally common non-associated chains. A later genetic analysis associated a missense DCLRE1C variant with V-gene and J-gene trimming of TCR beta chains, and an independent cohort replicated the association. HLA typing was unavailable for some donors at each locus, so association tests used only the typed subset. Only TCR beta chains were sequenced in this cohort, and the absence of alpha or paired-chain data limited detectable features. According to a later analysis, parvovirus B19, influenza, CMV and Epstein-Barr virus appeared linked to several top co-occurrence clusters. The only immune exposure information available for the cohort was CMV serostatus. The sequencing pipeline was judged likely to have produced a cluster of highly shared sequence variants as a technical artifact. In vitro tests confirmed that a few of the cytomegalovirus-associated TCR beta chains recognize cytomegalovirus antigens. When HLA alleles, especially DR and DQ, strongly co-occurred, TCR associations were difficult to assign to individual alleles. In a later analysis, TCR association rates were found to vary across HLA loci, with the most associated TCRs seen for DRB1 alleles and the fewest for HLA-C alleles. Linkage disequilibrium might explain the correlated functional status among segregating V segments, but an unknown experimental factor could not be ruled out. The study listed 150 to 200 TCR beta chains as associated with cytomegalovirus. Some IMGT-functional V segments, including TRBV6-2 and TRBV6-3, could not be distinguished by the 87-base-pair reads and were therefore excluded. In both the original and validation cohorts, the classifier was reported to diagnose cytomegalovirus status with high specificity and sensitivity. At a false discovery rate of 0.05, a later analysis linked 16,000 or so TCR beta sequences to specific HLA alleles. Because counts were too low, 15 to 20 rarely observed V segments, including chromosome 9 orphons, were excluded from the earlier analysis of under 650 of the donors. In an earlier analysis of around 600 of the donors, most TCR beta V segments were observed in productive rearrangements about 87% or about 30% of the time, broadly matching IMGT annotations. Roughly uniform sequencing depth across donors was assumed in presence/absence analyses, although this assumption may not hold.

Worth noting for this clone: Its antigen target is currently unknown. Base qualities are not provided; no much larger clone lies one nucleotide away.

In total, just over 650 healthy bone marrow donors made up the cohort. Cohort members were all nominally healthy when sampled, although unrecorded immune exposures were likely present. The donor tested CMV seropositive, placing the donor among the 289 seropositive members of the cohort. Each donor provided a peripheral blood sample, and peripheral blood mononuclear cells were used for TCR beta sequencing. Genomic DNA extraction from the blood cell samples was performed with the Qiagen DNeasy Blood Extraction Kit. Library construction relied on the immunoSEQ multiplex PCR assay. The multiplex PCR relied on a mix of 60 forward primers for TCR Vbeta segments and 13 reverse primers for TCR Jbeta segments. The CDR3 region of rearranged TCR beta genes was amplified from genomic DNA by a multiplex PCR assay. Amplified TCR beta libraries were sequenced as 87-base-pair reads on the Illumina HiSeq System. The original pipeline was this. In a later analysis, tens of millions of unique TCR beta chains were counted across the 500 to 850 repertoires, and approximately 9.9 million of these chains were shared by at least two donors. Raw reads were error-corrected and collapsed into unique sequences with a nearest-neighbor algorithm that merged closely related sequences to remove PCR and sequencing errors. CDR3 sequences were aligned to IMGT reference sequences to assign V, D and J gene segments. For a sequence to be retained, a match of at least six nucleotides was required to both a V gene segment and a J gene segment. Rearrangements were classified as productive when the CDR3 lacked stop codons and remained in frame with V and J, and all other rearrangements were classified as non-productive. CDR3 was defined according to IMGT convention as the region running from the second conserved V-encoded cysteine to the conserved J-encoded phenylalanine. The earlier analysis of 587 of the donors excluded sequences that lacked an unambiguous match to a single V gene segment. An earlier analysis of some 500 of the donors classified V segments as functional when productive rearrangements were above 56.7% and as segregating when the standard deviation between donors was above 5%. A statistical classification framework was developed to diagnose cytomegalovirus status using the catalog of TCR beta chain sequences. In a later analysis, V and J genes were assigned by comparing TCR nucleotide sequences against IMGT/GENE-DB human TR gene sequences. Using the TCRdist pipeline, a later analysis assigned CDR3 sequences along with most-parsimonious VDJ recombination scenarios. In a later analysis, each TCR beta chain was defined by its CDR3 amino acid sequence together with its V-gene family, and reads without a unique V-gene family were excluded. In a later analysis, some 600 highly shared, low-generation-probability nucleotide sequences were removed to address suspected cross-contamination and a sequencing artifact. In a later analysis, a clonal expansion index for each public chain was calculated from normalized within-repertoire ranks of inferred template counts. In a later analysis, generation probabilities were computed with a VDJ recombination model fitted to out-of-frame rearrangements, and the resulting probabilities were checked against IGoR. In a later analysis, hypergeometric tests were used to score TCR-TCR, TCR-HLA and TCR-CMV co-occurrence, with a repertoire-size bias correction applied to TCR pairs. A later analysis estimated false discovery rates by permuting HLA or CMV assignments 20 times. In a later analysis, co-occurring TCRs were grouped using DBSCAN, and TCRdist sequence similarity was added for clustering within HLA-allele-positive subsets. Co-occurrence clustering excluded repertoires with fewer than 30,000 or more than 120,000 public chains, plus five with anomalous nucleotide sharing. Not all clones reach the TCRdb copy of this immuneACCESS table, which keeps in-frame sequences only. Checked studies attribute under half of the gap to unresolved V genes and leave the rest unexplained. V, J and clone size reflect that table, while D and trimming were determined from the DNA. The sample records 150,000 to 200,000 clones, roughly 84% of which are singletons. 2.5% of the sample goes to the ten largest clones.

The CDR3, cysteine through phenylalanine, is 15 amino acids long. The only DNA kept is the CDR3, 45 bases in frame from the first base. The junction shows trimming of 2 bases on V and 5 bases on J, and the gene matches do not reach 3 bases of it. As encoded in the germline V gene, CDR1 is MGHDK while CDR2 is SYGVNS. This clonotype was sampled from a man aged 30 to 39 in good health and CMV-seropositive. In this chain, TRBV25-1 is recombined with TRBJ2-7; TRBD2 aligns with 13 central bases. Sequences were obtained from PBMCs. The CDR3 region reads CASSETSGRAHEQYF. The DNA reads TGTGCCAGCAGTGAAACTAGCGGGAGGGCCCACGAGCAGTACTTC.